Below are 31 T cell receptor beta chains sequenced from a single sample in a study of T cell changes during pregnancy in multiple sclerosis. TCRdb's copy holds only in-frame clones and misses some; the assay was immunoSEQ multiplex PCR. The sample yields nearly 110,000 clones, roughly 92% seen once. Sample: peripheral blood, taken after pregnancy. These TCRs come from a female donor with multiple sclerosis, enrolled in a pregnancy study.

To note about this clone: Compared with germline, one end of the junction differs, possibly owing to a read error. The chain couples TRBV2 to TRBJ2-5; 11 positions agree with TRBD1. The J call may not be correct, given that the DNA end is closer to TRBJ2-7. There are 15 residues in the CDR3. The germline V gene has CDR1 SNHLY and CDR2 FYNNEI. The CDR3 DNA reads as TGTGCCACCAGTTTACAAGGGACAGGGGGAGACGAGCAGTACTTC. It specifies CATSLQGTGGDEQYF.

The genes are TRBV2 and TRBJ2-2; TRBD1 matches 8 bases. The junction had 3 bases not matched to a gene; V was cut back by 6 bases and J by 6 bases. Germline V gene data show CDR1 as SNHLY and CDR2 as FYNNEI. CDR3 size: 13 residues. Written as DNA, the CDR3 is TGTGCCAGCAGGGACAGGGAAGCCGGGGAGCTGTTTTTT. Translated: CASRDREAGELFF.

The V gene is TRBV19, the J gene TRBJ2-1; 14 bases fit TRBD2. Germline values: CDR1 LNHDA, CDR2 SQIVND (reference sequence). V gave up 4 bases and J gave up 5 bases; unmatched junction bases: 7. The CDR3 extends over 17 amino acids. The CDR3 here is CASSTGLAGGGHNEQFF. The CDR3 coding sequence is TGTGCCAGTAGTACCGGACTAGCGGGAGGAGGTCACAATGAGCAGTTCTTC. The entire variable domain, with the rest obtained from reference TRBV19 and TRBJ2-1, is as follows: DGGITQSPKYLFRKEGQNVTLSCEQNLNHDAMYWYRQDPGQGLRLIYYSQIVNDFQKGDIAEGYSVSREKKESFPLTVTSAQKNPTAFYLCASSTGLAGGGHNEQFFGPGTRLTVL.

In DNA form, the CDR3 reads TGCAGCGTTGGATTGCCCTTGAGGAGGAGCTACACCTTC. As protein: CSVGLPLRRSYTF. V gene TRBV29-1 combines with J gene TRBJ1-2, with D hard to call. CDR3 length equals 13 residues. V lost 4 bases and J lost 9, with 18 bases in between. Per the germline V gene, CDR1 is SQVTM and CDR2 is ANQGSEA.

The V call is TRBV30, the J call TRBJ1-3; 8 positions match TRBD1. CDR3 length: 16 amino acids. CDR1 is GTSNPN and CDR2 is SVGIG in the germline V gene (reference sequence). With V trimmed by 4 bases and J by 0 bases, 8 bases remained unmatched. The CDR3 region is CAWTRDRTYSGNTIYF. CDR3 in DNA: TGTGCCTGGACCCGGGACAGGACATACTCTGGAAACACCATATATTTT.

V is TRBV7-9 and J is TRBJ2-3; 10 nucleotides align to TRBD1. Trimming took 6 bases from V and 3 from J; bases not matched to a gene: 6. The CDR3 consists of 15 residues. Germline V gene sequence: CDR1 SEHNR, CDR2 FQNEAQ (reference sequence). The CDR3 reads CASSRDRGVTDTQYF. CDR3 nucleotide sequence: TGTGCCAGCAGTCGGGACAGGGGAGTTACAGATACGCAGTATTTT.

This clone has just one count. The V and J genes are TRBV5-1 and TRBJ2-3, with TRBD2 matching over 12 bases. The CDR3 runs 16 residues. Germline loops: CDR1 SGHRS, CDR2 YFSETQ. V trimming: 3 bases; J trimming: 0 bases; junction bases outside the gene matches: 2. The DNA of the CDR3 is TGCGCCAGCAGCTGGGGACTAGCGGGTAGCACAGATACGCAGTATTTT. This encodes CASSWGLAGSTDTQYF.

The chain employs TRBV30 and TRBJ1-5; D call uncertain. The germline CDR1 and CDR2 sequences are GTSNPN and SVGIG (reference sequence). V was cut by 2 bases and J by 4 bases, with 18 bases left in between. The length of the CDR3 is 16 residues. The CDR3 reads CAWSTGTAGRNQPQHF. The CDR3 region has the DNA TGTGCCTGGAGTACGGGTACTGCCGGCCGTAATCAGCCCCAGCATTTT. Full variable domain (outside the CDR3, taken from reference TRBV30 and TRBJ1-5): SQTIHQWPATLVQPVGSPLSLECTVEGTSNPNLYWYRQAAGRGLQLLFYSVGIGQISSEVPQNLSASRPQDRQFILSSKKLLLSDSGFYLCAWSTGTAGRNQPQHFGDGTRLSIL.

The V call is TRBV28, the J call TRBJ2-3; a weak D match, TRBD2 (6 bases). Trimming removed 6 bases from V and 2 bases from J, with 12 bases in between. Germline CDR1 is MDHEN and CDR2 is SYDVKM. This CDR3 is 14 amino acids long. CDR3 sequence (DNA): TGTGCCAGCAGGTCGGCGGGAACCACAGATACGCAGTATTTT. Its translation: CASRSAGTTDTQYF.

CDR3 bases: TGTGCCAGCAGCGTAGGAGACAGGAGCACAGATACGCAGTATTTT. It specifies CASSVGDRSTDTQYF. The rearrangement joins TRBV9 to TRBJ2-3; D is perhaps TRBD1 (6 bases). V was pared by 0 bases and J by 0 bases, with 8 bases between. The V gene's germline CDR1 is SGDLS and CDR2 YYNGEE. CDR3 length: 15 residues.

The CDR3 sequence: CASSILAGTGTGNGYTF. In DNA form, the CDR3 reads TGTGCCAGTAGTATACTTGCCGGGACAGGGACAGGGAATGGCTACACCTTC. The chain links TRBV19 to TRBJ1-2, with 9 bases matching TRBD1. After removal of 2 bases from V and 6 bases from J, the junction contained 13 bases not matched to a gene. This CDR3 is built from 17 residues. Germline V CDR1 and CDR2: LNHDA, SQIVND (reference sequence).

The chain combines TRBV5-6 with TRBJ1-6, with D possibly TRBD1 on 5 matching bases. The CDR3 is made up of 14 amino acids. V gave up 1 base and J gave up 7 bases, with 9 bases separating them. The germline CDR1 and CDR2 sequences are SGHDT and YYEEEE. CDR3 protein: CASSLHRLNSPLHF. CDR3 coding DNA: TGTGCCAGCAGCTTGCACAGGTTAAATTCACCCCTCCACTTT.

The rearrangement links TRBV27 to TRBJ2-1; 7 bases map to TRBD2. From germline, CDR1 is MNHEY and CDR2 SMNVEV (reference sequence). V lost 2 bases to trimming and J lost 4 bases; unmatched junction nucleotides: 5. This CDR3 comprises 15 residues. The CDR3 nucleotides read TGTGCCAGCAGTTTAGTTCGGGAGGTTTACAATGAGCAGTTCTTC. Amino acid sequence: CASSLVREVYNEQFF.

The chain is built from TRBV5-6 and TRBJ2-2; 9 bases map to TRBD1. V gave up 1 base and J gave up 5 bases; unmatched junction bases: 9. Germline CDR1 and CDR2: SGHDT and YYEEEE. CDR3 length: 17 amino acids. The CDR3 DNA follows: TGTGCCAGCAGCTTGCTCACCGGGACAGGGTTGACCGGGGAGCTGTTTTTT. It translates to CASSLLTGTGLTGELFF.

The chain employs TRBV18 and TRBJ1-2; the match to TRBD1 covers 7 bases. The J segment lost 0 bases and the V segment lost 3 bases, leaving 4 bases of the junction unmatched. Germline lookup yields CDR1 KGHSH and CDR2 LQKENI. The CDR3 has 15 residues. CDR3 sequence (DNA): TGTGCCAGCTCACCTCGGACAGGCTCTAACTATGGCTACACCTTC. Translation: CASSPRTGSNYGYTF.

The J gene is TRBJ2-5, the V gene TRBV19; the match to TRBD1 covers 8 bases. CDR1 and CDR2 from the germline V gene are LNHDA and SQIVND (reference sequence). The CDR3 covers 16 residues. J gave up 1 base and V 10 bases, and 14 bases lay outside the gene matches. The CDR3 sequence: CATEAPGTGRQETQYF. For the CDR3, the DNA is TGTGCCACCGAAGCCCCCGGGACAGGTCGCCAAGAGACCCAGTACTTC.

This chain connects TRBV27 to TRBJ2-5, with D possibly TRBD2 on 6 matching bases. Trimming shortened V by 3 bases and J by 3 bases, and 14 bases separated the two germline ends. CDR3 length: 15 amino acids. Germline CDR1 MNHEY, CDR2 SMNVEV (reference sequence). The CDR3 protein is CASSFTGRVEETQYF. The CDR3 nucleotides read TGTGCCAGCAGTTTCACCGGGAGAGTCGAAGAGACCCAGTACTTC.

V is TRBV5-8 and J is TRBJ1-2; possible D gene TRBD1, 5 bases. This CDR3 comprises 12 residues. Germline CDR1 is SGHTS and CDR2 is YDEGEE. Trimming shortened V by 4 bases and J by 5 bases, and 9 bases separated the two germline ends. This CDR3 is CASSPRTYGYTF. The CDR3 region has the DNA TGTGCCAGCAGCCCCAGGACATATGGCTACACCTTC. Complete variable domain (other parts from reference TRBV5-8 and TRBJ1-2): EAGVTQSPTHLIKTRGQQATLRCSPISGHTSVYWYQQALGLGLQFLLWYDEGEERNRGNFPPRFSGRQFPNYSSELNVNALELEDSALYLCASSPRTYGYTFGSGTRLTVV.

The chain couples TRBV19 to TRBJ1-5; 7 positions match TRBD1. Germline V CDR1 and CDR2: LNHDA, SQIVND (reference sequence). Germline trimming cut 4 bases from V and 2 bases from J; bases unmatched to any gene: 11. This CDR3 has 17 amino acids. The CDR3 DNA reads as TGTGCCAGTAGTACCCGGGACAGCCGTTTGGGCAATCAGCCCCAGCATTTT. Translated, it gives CASSTRDSRLGNQPQHF.

The chain uses TRBV19 and TRBJ2-7, with 7 bases identical to TRBD1. Germline-derived CDR1 and CDR2 are LNHDA and SQIVND (reference sequence). V dropped 5 bases and J dropped 5; count of bases not matched to a gene: 15. The CDR3 spans 16 residues. CDR3 in amino acids: CASSPRMGQLAHEQYF. The DNA of the CDR3 is TGTGCCAGTAGTCCGAGGATGGGACAGTTGGCTCACGAGCAGTACTTC. The variable domain in full, with the rest retrieved from reference TRBV19 and TRBJ2-7, is DGGITQSPKYLFRKEGQNVTLSCEQNLNHDAMYWYRQDPGQGLRLIYYSQIVNDFQKGDIAEGYSVSREKKESFPLTVTSAQKNPTAFYLCASSPRMGQLAHEQYFGPGTRLTVT.

This clone was recorded only once. V gene TRBV27 combines with J gene TRBJ1-5; maybe TRBD1 (5 bases). V gave up 2 bases and J gave up 6 bases, with 14 bases separating them. CDR3 length: 15 residues. CDR1 and CDR2 (germline): MNHEY, SMNVEV (reference sequence). The CDR3 DNA sequence: TGTGCCAGCAGTTTAGATTCCCGACAGATTCAGCCCCAGCATTTT. Residues: CASSLDSRQIQPQHF.

J is TRBJ2-7 and V is TRBV13, with a tentative D call TRBD1 (5 bases). The germline gives CDR1 PRHDT, CDR2 FYEKMQ (reference sequence). Trimming removed 4 bases from V and 1 base from J, with 14 bases in between. The CDR3 contains 15 residues. The CDR3 bases are TGTGCCAGCAGCTACCCCAGGACACGGTCCTACGAGCAGTACTTC. Residues: CASSYPRTRSYEQYF.

In the case of this clone: At one end, the junction sequence differs from germline, possibly due to a read error. The J gene is TRBJ2-7, the V gene TRBV18; D is perhaps TRBD1 or TRBD2 (6 bases each). The CDR3 length is 12 residues. Germline CDR1 KGHSH, CDR2 LQKENI. The CDR3 region is CASSPQGGEQYF. For the CDR3, the DNA is TGTGCCAGCTCCCCACAGGGAGGCGAGCAGTACTTC. Full variable domain (missing parts from reference TRBV18 and TRBJ2-7): NAGVMQNPRHLVRRRGQEARLRCSPMKGHSHVYWYRQLPEEGLKFMVYLQKENIIDESGMPKERFSAEFPKEGPSILRIQQVVRGDSAAYFCASSPQGGEQYFGPGTRLTVT.

The genes are TRBV19 and TRBJ1-5, with a weak D call TRBD1 (5 bases). CDR1 and CDR2 from the germline V gene are LNHDA and SQIVND (reference sequence). The CDR3 has 13 residues. V was pared by 5 bases and J by 5 bases, with 10 bases between. CDR3 loop: CASSLGLYQPQHF. In DNA, the CDR3 is TGTGCCAGTAGTCTGGGACTCTATCAGCCCCAGCATTTT.

This chain links TRBV2 with TRBJ2-1; possibly TRBD2 for D (5 bases). CDR1 is SNHLY, CDR2 FYNNEI, per germline. Trimming stripped 8 bases from V and 4 bases from J, with 6 bases between. The CDR3 is made up of 11 amino acids. As DNA, the CDR3 is TGTGCCAGCCGGGGATACAATGAGCAGTTCTTC. It codes for CASRGYNEQFF.

This clone came up a few times. CDR3 in DNA: TGTGCCAGCAGTTACACTAGGCAAGAGACCCAGTACTTC. Translating gives CASSYTRQETQYF. This rearrangement joins TRBV6-5 to TRBJ2-5; TRBD2 is a possible D gene (5 bases). Germline V gene lookup returns CDR1 MNHEY and CDR2 SVGAGI. The V gene lost 2 bases and the J gene lost 2 bases, with 6 bases spanning the gap. The CDR3 is 13 residues long.

The chain is built from TRBV4-1 and TRBJ1-1; tentative D call: TRBD1 (5 bases). V was pared by 1 base and J by 1 base, with 16 bases between. From germline, CDR1 is MGHRA and CDR2 YSYEKL. The CDR3 has 17 amino acids. Here the CDR3 DNA reads TGCGCCAGCAGCCAAGTGAAGGGCAGGGCCAAGAACACTGAAGCTTTCTTT. It yields the protein CASSQVKGRAKNTEAFF.

The rearrangement joins TRBV4-2 to TRBJ2-7, with TRBD2 identical over 8 bases. The CDR3 totals 14 residues. V lost 5 bases to trimming and J lost 3 bases; unmatched junction nucleotides: 6. Germline values: CDR1 LGHNA, CDR2 YNFKEQ. The CDR3 coding sequence is TGTGCCAGCAGCTCGGGACTAGAACGCTACGAGCAGTACTTC. It yields the protein CASSSGLERYEQYF.

The chain carries TRBV10-3 and TRBJ2-7, with D tentatively TRBD2 (6 bases). Germline-derived CDR1 and CDR2 are ENHRY and SYGVKD. V shed 6 bases and J shed 0 bases, with 9 bases lying between them. This CDR3 region has 13 residues. DNA of the CDR3: TGTGCCATCAGGGGCGGGACCTCCTACGAGCAGTACTTC. This encodes CAIRGGTSYEQYF.

The chain uses TRBV19 and TRBJ2-5, with no clear D. This CDR3 contains 13 residues. Trimming cost V 3 bases and J 5 bases, with 10 bases left between them. From germline, CDR1 is LNHDA and CDR2 SQIVND (reference sequence). CDR3 bases: TGTGCCAGTAGTATGCAGACTCGGGAGACCCAGTACTTC. This codes for CASSMQTRETQYF.

The gene calls are TRBV19 and TRBJ1-5; D possibly corresponds to TRBD1 (5 bases). The V and J ends lost 7 bases and 3 bases respectively, with 13 bases between them. The CDR3 runs 14 residues. Germline V gene lookup returns CDR1 LNHDA and CDR2 SQIVND (reference sequence). The CDR3 DNA reads as TGTGCCAGTAACGGGGGGGTCGCCAATCAGCCCCAGCATTTT. This sequence encodes CASNGGVANQPQHF.